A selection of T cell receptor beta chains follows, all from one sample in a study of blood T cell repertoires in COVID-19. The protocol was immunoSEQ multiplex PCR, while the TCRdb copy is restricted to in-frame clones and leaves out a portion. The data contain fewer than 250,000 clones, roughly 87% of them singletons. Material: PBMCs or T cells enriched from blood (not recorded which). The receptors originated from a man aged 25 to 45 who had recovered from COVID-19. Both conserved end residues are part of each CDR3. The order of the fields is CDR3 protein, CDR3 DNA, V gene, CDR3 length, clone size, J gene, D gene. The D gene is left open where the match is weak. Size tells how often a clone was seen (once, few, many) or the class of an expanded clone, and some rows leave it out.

CDR3: CASTASGQGETEAFF
DNA: TGTGCCAGCACCGCATCTGGACAGGGGGAAACTGAAGCTTTCTTT
V: TRBV9
length: 15
size: -
J: TRBJ1-1
D: TRBD1

CDR3: CASSLGQSYEQYF
DNA: TGTGCCAGCAGTTTAGGCCAGTCTTACGAGCAGTACTTC
V: TRBV12-3/TRBV12-4
length: 13
size: -
J: TRBJ2-7
D: -

CDR3: CASSLDRRNEKLFF
DNA: TGTGCCAGCAGCTTAGACAGGCGTAATGAAAAACTGTTTTTT
V: TRBV7-2
length: 14
size: once
J: TRBJ1-4
D: -

CDR3: CASSLVAGAETQYF
DNA: TGTGCCAGCAGCTTAGTTGCGGGGGCAGAGACCCAGTACTTC
V: TRBV7-2
length: 14
size: -
J: TRBJ2-5
D: -

CDR3: CASSSGGPSSDTQYF
DNA: TGTGCCAGCAGCTCCGGGGGGCCTAGCTCGGATACGCAGTATTTT
V: TRBV7-2
length: 15
size: -
J: TRBJ2-3
D: -

CDR3: CASSEHGGNYGYTF
DNA: TGTGCCAGCAGCGAGCATGGGGGCAACTATGGCTACACCTTC
V: TRBV28
length: 14
size: -
J: TRBJ1-2
D: -

CDR3: CAASRNSGGQFF
DNA: TGTGCCGCCAGCCGTAATAGCGGGGGGCAATTCTTC
V: TRBV12-3/TRBV12-4
length: 12
size: -
J: TRBJ2-1
D: TRBD2

CDR3: CASSPQRSSGNTIYF
DNA: TGTGCCAGCTCACCCCAGCGTTCCTCTGGAAACACCATATATTTT
V: TRBV18
length: 15
size: -
J: TRBJ1-3
D: -

CDR3: CASIMSGSSYEQYF
DNA: TGTGCCAGCATCATGAGCGGGAGCTCCTACGAGCAGTACTTC
V: TRBV28
length: 14
size: -
J: TRBJ2-7
D: TRBD2

CDR3: CASSYGQLNTEAFF
DNA: TGTGCCAGCAGCTACGGACAGTTGAACACTGAAGCTTTCTTT
V: TRBV11-2
length: 14
size: -
J: TRBJ1-1
D: -

CDR3: CASSPSPGRDEKLFF
DNA: TGTGCCAGCAGCCCGTCCCCAGGGAGGGATGAAAAACTGTTTTTT
V: TRBV5-5
length: 15
size: -
J: TRBJ1-4
D: -

CDR3: CATSDWDRDEQFF
DNA: TGTGCCACCAGTGATTGGGACAGGGATGAGCAGTTCTTC
V: TRBV24-1
length: 13
size: -
J: TRBJ2-1
D: TRBD1

CDR3: CAWFIHGGSNYGYTF
DNA: TGTGCCTGGTTCATACATGGGGGGTCTAACTATGGCTACACCTTC
V: TRBV30
length: 15
size: -
J: TRBJ1-2
D: -

CDR3: CASSLVSSGTYEQYF
DNA: TGTGCCAGCAGCTTAGTCTCTAGCGGGACCTACGAGCAGTACTTC
V: TRBV7-9
length: 15
size: -
J: TRBJ2-7
D: TRBD2

CDR3: CASRGYTGGYYEQYF
DNA: TGTGCCAGCAGGGGGTATACAGGGGGTTACTACGAGCAGTACTTC
V: TRBV3-1/TRBV3-2
length: 15
size: once
J: TRBJ2-7
D: TRBD1

CDR3: CASSSGGTDTQYF
DNA: TGTGCCAGCAGCTCGGGTGGCACAGATACGCAGTATTTT
V: TRBV5-5
length: 13
size: -
J: TRBJ2-3
D: -

CDR3: CASSALATPTDTQYF
DNA: TGTGCCAGCAGTGCTCTAGCGACCCCCACAGATACGCAGTATTTT
V: TRBV2
length: 15
size: -
J: TRBJ2-3
D: -

CDR3: CASSQDQQPRETQYF
DNA: TGCGCCAGCAGCCAAGATCAACAGCCTCGGGAGACCCAGTACTTC
V: TRBV4-3
length: 15
size: -
J: TRBJ2-5
D: -

CDR3: CASSLFTGGLETQYF
DNA: TGTGCCAGCAGTTTATTCACAGGGGGCTTGGAGACCCAGTACTTC
V: TRBV27
length: 15
size: -
J: TRBJ2-5
D: TRBD1

CDR3: CASSSNSGQPQHF
DNA: TGCGCCAGCAGTAGTAATTCGGGTCAGCCCCAGCATTTT
V: TRBV10-1
length: 13
size: -
J: TRBJ1-5
D: -

CDR3: CASSKGLAGDRETQYF
DNA: TGTGCCAGCAGCAAGGGACTAGCGGGAGACCGAGAGACCCAGTACTTC
V: TRBV2
length: 16
size: -
J: TRBJ2-5
D: TRBD2

CDR3: CASSQQIIAKNIQYF
DNA: TGTGCCAGCAGCCAGCAGATAATAGCCAAAAACATTCAGTACTTC
V: TRBV14
length: 15
size: -
J: TRBJ2-4
D: -

CDR3: CASSPAGNYGYTF
DNA: TGTGCCAGTAGTCCGGCGGGTAACTATGGCTACACCTTC
V: TRBV19
length: 13
size: -
J: TRBJ1-2
D: -

CDR3: CASSFNRQQNTEAFF
DNA: TGTGCCAGCAGCTTTAATAGACAGCAGAACACTGAAGCTTTCTTT
V: TRBV7-9
length: 15
size: -
J: TRBJ1-1
D: -

CDR3: CASVGTAGAFF
DNA: TGTGCCAGCGTAGGGACAGCCGGCGCTTTCTTT
V: TRBV9
length: 11
size: few
J: TRBJ1-1
D: TRBD1

CDR3: CASSQKTGTQNTEAFF
DNA: TGTGCCAGCAGCCAAAAAACCGGGACACAGAACACTGAAGCTTTCTTT
V: TRBV3-1/TRBV3-2
length: 16
size: -
J: TRBJ1-1
D: -

CDR3: CASSRTAHQPQHF
DNA: TGTGCCAGCAGTCGGACTGCGCACCAGCCCCAGCATTTT
V: TRBV12-3/TRBV12-4
length: 13
size: -
J: TRBJ1-5
D: -

CDR3: CASSAFRQPQHF
DNA: TGTGCCAGCAGTGCATTTCGGCAGCCCCAGCATTTT
V: TRBV12-3/TRBV12-4
length: 12
size: -
J: TRBJ1-5
D: -

CDR3: CASSPGGPDTQYF
DNA: TGTGCCAGCAGCCCCGGGGGACCAGATACGCAGTATTTT
V: TRBV6-2/TRBV6-3
length: 13
size: -
J: TRBJ2-3
D: -

CDR3: CASQRALTQYF
DNA: TGTGCCAGCCAAAGAGCCCTTACGCAGTATTTT
V: TRBV28
length: 11
size: -
J: TRBJ2-3
D: -

CDR3: CASSPQRGSYNEQFF
DNA: TGTGCCAGTAGTCCCCAGCGTGGGTCCTACAATGAGCAGTTCTTC
V: TRBV19
length: 15
size: once
J: TRBJ2-1
D: -

CDR3: CASSAGTSGSYEQYF
DNA: TGTGCCAGCAGCGCCGGGACTAGCGGGAGCTACGAGCAGTACTTC
V: TRBV11-2
length: 15
size: -
J: TRBJ2-7
D: TRBD2

CDR3: CASRGGRAADEQFF
DNA: TGTGCCAGCAGGGGGGGGAGAGCCGCGGATGAGCAGTTCTTC
V: TRBV2
length: 14
size: -
J: TRBJ2-1
D: TRBD2

CDR3: CASSQIGGVSNSYNEQFF
DNA: TGTGCCAGCAGCCAGATCGGGGGGGTTAGTAACTCCTACAATGAGCAGTTCTTC
V: TRBV4-2
length: 18
size: -
J: TRBJ2-1
D: TRBD2

CDR3: CASRPGSQYGYTF
DNA: TGTGCCAGCAGGCCAGGTTCTCAATATGGCTACACCTTC
V: TRBV5-4
length: 13
size: -
J: TRBJ1-2
D: -

CDR3: CASSPLAGADTQYF
DNA: TGTGCCAGCAGCCCACTTGCGGGGGCAGATACGCAGTATTTT
V: TRBV7-9
length: 14
size: -
J: TRBJ2-3
D: TRBD2

CDR3: CASRTQRTNTEAFF
DNA: TGTGCCAGCAGGACACAGAGAACGAACACTGAAGCTTTCTTT
V: TRBV28
length: 14
size: -
J: TRBJ1-1
D: -

CDR3: CASSKFIKGQEKTEAFF
DNA: TGTGCCAGCAGCAAATTTATAAAGGGACAGGAGAAAACTGAAGCTTTCTTT
V: TRBV21-1
length: 17
size: -
J: TRBJ1-1
D: -

CDR3: CASSLGLAGAWYEQYF
DNA: TGCGCCAGCAGCTTGGGGCTAGCGGGAGCGTGGTACGAGCAGTACTTC
V: TRBV5-1
length: 16
size: -
J: TRBJ2-7
D: TRBD2

CDR3: CASSPREGNTEAFF
DNA: TGCGCCAGCAGCCCAAGGGAGGGGAACACTGAAGCTTTCTTT
V: TRBV5-1
length: 14
size: few
J: TRBJ1-1
D: -

CDR3: CASRPGSPNTGELFF
DNA: TGTGCCAGCAGACCGGGTTCCCCTAACACCGGGGAGCTGTTTTTT
V: TRBV2
length: 15
size: -
J: TRBJ2-2
D: -

CDR3: CASTDYNSPLHF
DNA: TGTGCCAGCACAGATTATAATTCACCCCTCCACTTT
V: TRBV27
length: 12
size: once
J: TRBJ1-6
D: -

CDR3: CASSTPAGVTGELFF
DNA: TGTGCCAGCAGCACTCCCGCCGGGGTCACCGGGGAGCTGTTTTTT
V: TRBV7-9
length: 15
size: -
J: TRBJ2-2
D: -

CDR3: CASSLFRGGVNEKLFF
DNA: TGTGCCAGCAGCTTGTTTAGGGGCGGGGTTAATGAAAAACTGTTTTTT
V: TRBV5-5
length: 16
size: -
J: TRBJ1-4
D: -

CDR3: CASSLEDPGQYNSPLHF
DNA: TGTGCCAGCAGTTTAGAAGATCCGGGACAGTATAATTCACCCCTCCACTTT
V: TRBV27
length: 17
size: -
J: TRBJ1-6
D: TRBD1

CDR3: CASRRVAGYTF
DNA: TGTGCCAGCAGACGGGTCGCGGGCTACACCTTC
V: TRBV5-6
length: 11
size: -
J: TRBJ1-2
D: -

CDR3: CASSTGVATERGTDTQYF
DNA: TGTGCCAGCAGCACGGGAGTAGCCACCGAGCGGGGGACAGATACGCAGTATTTT
V: TRBV7-9
length: 18
size: few
J: TRBJ2-3
D: TRBD2

CDR3: CASSLRGAGPRRDTQYF
DNA: TGTGCCAGCAGCTTGAGGGGAGCGGGGCCCCGACGAGATACGCAGTATTTT
V: TRBV5-6
length: 17
size: -
J: TRBJ2-3
D: TRBD2

CDR3: CASSQDPTGTEAFF
DNA: TGTGCCAGCAGCCAAGATCCTACCGGGACTGAAGCTTTCTTT
V: TRBV3-1/TRBV3-2
length: 14
size: -
J: TRBJ1-1
D: -

CDR3: CASSLRDFSGANVLTF
DNA: TGTGCCAGCAGCTTGCGGGATTTCTCTGGGGCCAACGTCCTGACTTTC
V: TRBV5-4
length: 16
size: -
J: TRBJ2-6
D: -